Presented here are 8 T cell receptor beta chains from one specimen sequenced in a study of cytomegalovirus exposure and HLA in healthy donors. PCR employed 60 Vbeta and 13 Jbeta primers. TCRdb's table, derived via immunoSEQ multiplex PCR, lists solely in-frame clones and lacks some. The sample has fewer than 150,000 clones, 70% to 80% seen once. The sample comprised PBMCs. All receptors come from a man in his forties or fifties in good health and CMV-seropositive.

This chain joins TRBV11-1 and TRBJ1-4; D uncertain. The germline V gene has CDR1 SGHAT and CDR2 FQDESV (reference sequence). Trimming pared 5 bases from V and 10 bases from J, leaving 17 bases between. The CDR3 totals 14 residues. CDR3 DNA: TGTGCCAGCAGCCCCGGACTCTCGGACCGAAAACTGTTTTTT. Amino acid sequence: CASSPGLSDRKLFF. The whole variable domain, remainder taken from reference TRBV11-1 and TRBJ1-4, is EAEVAQSPRYKITEKSQAVAFWCDPISGHATLYWYRQILGQGPELLVQFQDESVVDDSQLPKDRFSAERLKGVDSTLKIQPAELGDSAMYLCASSPGLSDRKLFFGSGTQLSVL.

This chain links TRBV5-6 with TRBJ1-1; weak D call: TRBD1 (5 bases). V lost 2 bases and J lost 0, with 11 bases in between. This CDR3 spans 15 amino acids. Germline CDR1 reads SGHDT; CDR2 reads YYEEEE. The CDR3 loop reads CASSLGHGMNTEAFF. As DNA, the CDR3 is TGTGCCAGCAGCTTAGGACACGGTATGAACACTGAAGCTTTCTTT.

The chain carries TRBV10-3 and TRBJ2-3; 9 positions agree with TRBD2. The length of the CDR3 is 18 residues. CDR1 is ENHRY and CDR2 is SYGVKD in the germline V gene. Trimming cost V 0 bases and J 0 bases; bases outside gene matches: 7. The CDR3 DNA is TGTGCCATCAGTGAGTCATCGACTAGCGGTTCTAGCACAGATACGCAGTATTTT. Its protein product is CAISESSTSGSSTDTQYF.

V usage is TRBV9 and J usage is TRBJ1-2; possible D gene TRBD1, 5 bases. Germline CDR1 is SGDLS and CDR2 is YYNGEE. This CDR3 has 15 amino acids. The ends were cut back, 7 bases at V and 0 bases at J, with 16 bases in the middle. This chain's CDR3 is CASGAGRGPNYGYTF. As DNA, the CDR3 is TGTGCCAGCGGGGCGGGGAGGGGCCCTAACTATGGCTACACCTTC.

CDR3 nucleotide sequence: TGTGCCAGCAGTGAATCTGGGACTACGGGAGGGGCTTTCTTT. Translated, it gives CASSESGTTGGAFF. The V and J genes are TRBV25-1 and TRBJ1-1; maybe TRBD1 (5 bases). With 1 base removed from V and 11 bases from J, the gap between germline ends came to 17 bases. The germline V gene encodes CDR1 MGHDK and CDR2 SYGVNS. The CDR3 runs 14 residues.

This clone was detected once. The V and J genes are TRBV7-9 and TRBJ1-5, with 7 bases lining up with TRBD1. The CDR3 has 14 amino acids. J lost 5 bases, V lost 1 base, and 2 bases had no gene match. Germline CDR1 and CDR2: SEHNR and FQNEAQ (reference sequence). CDR3 region: CASSLGQGDQPQHF. The CDR3 DNA reads TGTGCCAGCAGCTTAGGGCAGGGGGATCAGCCCCAGCATTTT.

The V call is TRBV2, the J call TRBJ2-2, with 10 bases identical to TRBD1. V dropped 6 bases and J dropped 7; count of bases not matched to a gene: 2. In germline, CDR1 is SNHLY, CDR2 FYNNEI. This CDR3 comprises 13 residues. In DNA, the CDR3 is TGTGCCAGCAGGACAGGGGGCGGCGGGGAGCTGTTTTTT. Translation gives CASRTGGGGELFF. The variable domain in full, completed from reference TRBV2 and TRBJ2-2, reads EPEVTQTPSHQVTQMGQEVILRCVPISNHLYFYWYRQILGQKVEFLVSFYNNEISEKSEIFDDQFSVERPDGSNFTLKIRSTKLEDSAMYFCASRTGGGGELFFGEGSRLTVL.

This clone occurred a few times. This chain uses TRBV7-2 with TRBJ2-5; D call uncertain. CDR1 is SGHTA and CDR2 is FQGNSA in the germline V gene. V lost 5 bases to trimming and J lost 8 bases, with 12 bases between them. The CDR3 is 12 amino acids. CDR3 amino acids: CASSPAASTQYF. The CDR3 nucleotides read TGTGCCAGCAGCCCTGCGGCATCCACCCAGTACTTC.